This is a list of T cell receptor beta chains from one sample in a study of control samples from healthy donors and cancer patients. Data came from immunoSEQ multiplex PCR; TCRdb stores just in-frame clones and leaves some out. The sample includes just over 150,000 clones, about 90% of them seen just once. Sequences were obtained from blood. Receptors were obtained from a man aged 25 to 40 in good health. CDR3s include the opening cysteine and the closing phenylalanine or tryptophan. D genes are given only for firm matches. Rows may omit the clone size; those that give it use once, few, many or a size class.

abundance: .
v_gene: TRBV6-4
j_gene: TRBJ2-1
d_gene: TRBD1
CDR3aa: CASSDSTGGNEQFF
CDR3nt: TGTGCCAGCAGTGACTCGACAGGGGGCAATGAGCAGTTCTTC

abundance: .
v_gene: TRBV10-2
j_gene: TRBJ1-1
d_gene: .
CDR3aa: CASGPQGLEAFF
CDR3nt: TGCGCCAGCGGCCCGCAGGGGCTGGAAGCTTTCTTT

abundance: few
v_gene: TRBV7-8
j_gene: TRBJ1-1
d_gene: TRBD1
CDR3aa: CASSLADRANTEAFF
CDR3nt: TGTGCCAGCAGCTTAGCGGACAGGGCGAACACTGAAGCTTTCTTT

abundance: .
v_gene: TRBV6-5
j_gene: TRBJ2-1
d_gene: TRBD1
CDR3aa: CAGRDRGFDEQFF
CDR3nt: TGTGCCGGAAGGGACAGGGGTTTCGATGAGCAGTTCTTC

abundance: .
v_gene: TRBV10-3
j_gene: TRBJ1-4
d_gene: .
CDR3aa: CASWGGTNEKLFF
CDR3nt: TGTGCCTCTTGGGGGGGAACTAATGAAAAACTGTTTTTT

abundance: .
v_gene: TRBV4-1
j_gene: TRBJ1-4
d_gene: .
CDR3aa: CASSRVGAASTNEKLFF
CDR3nt: TGCGCCAGCAGCCGGGTTGGGGCTGCCTCAACTAATGAAAAACTGTTTTTT

abundance: .
v_gene: TRBV11-2
j_gene: TRBJ1-3
d_gene: TRBD1
CDR3aa: CASSFVGSRGSLRNTIYF
CDR3nt: TGTGCCAGCAGCTTTGTCGGCTCCAGGGGGTCGTTACGAAACACCATATATTTT

abundance: .
v_gene: TRBV7-2
j_gene: TRBJ2-6
d_gene: .
CDR3aa: CASSPALAGANVLTF
CDR3nt: TGTGCCAGCAGCCCGGCGCTGGCTGGGGCCAACGTCCTGACTTTC

abundance: .
v_gene: TRBV30
j_gene: TRBJ1-1
d_gene: TRBD1
CDR3aa: CAWKPGTGLNTEAFF
CDR3nt: TGTGCCTGGAAACCCGGGACAGGACTGAACACTGAAGCTTTCTTT

abundance: .
v_gene: TRBV7-8
j_gene: TRBJ1-5
d_gene: .
CDR3aa: CASSRSGPSLQPQHF
CDR3nt: TGTGCCAGCAGCCGCTCGGGGCCGAGTCTTCAGCCCCAGCATTTT

abundance: few
v_gene: TRBV7-2
j_gene: TRBJ1-5
d_gene: TRBD1
CDR3aa: CASSSGTVIGPQHF
CDR3nt: TGTGCCAGCAGCTCAGGGACAGTTATCGGGCCCCAGCATTTT

abundance: once
v_gene: TRBV29-1
j_gene: TRBJ2-2
d_gene: .
CDR3aa: CSAQGQGNTGELFF
CDR3nt: TGCAGCGCCCAGGGGCAGGGGAACACCGGGGAGCTGTTTTTT

abundance: .
v_gene: TRBV4-1
j_gene: TRBJ2-1
d_gene: .
CDR3aa: CASSQHFPGRGPDSNEQFF
CDR3nt: TGCGCCAGCAGCCAACACTTCCCGGGGAGGGGGCCCGACTCTAATGAGCAGTTCTTC

abundance: .
v_gene: TRBV18
j_gene: TRBJ2-1
d_gene: .
CDR3aa: CASSPGDFRQQFF
CDR3nt: TGTGCCAGCTCACCAGGAGACTTCCGACAGCAGTTCTTC

abundance: few
v_gene: TRBV19
j_gene: TRBJ1-2
d_gene: .
CDR3aa: CASSISQPGGYTF
CDR3nt: TGTGCCAGTAGTATTTCCCAACCGGGGGGCTACACCTTC

abundance: .
v_gene: TRBV7-9
j_gene: TRBJ1-5
d_gene: .
CDR3aa: CASSFLGDQPQHF
CDR3nt: TGTGCCAGCAGCTTTCTAGGGGATCAGCCCCAGCATTTT

abundance: .
v_gene: TRBV19
j_gene: TRBJ1-2
d_gene: .
CDR3aa: CASSDPGLLGYTF
CDR3nt: TGTGCCAGTAGTGACCCGGGACTTCTTGGCTACACCTTC

abundance: .
v_gene: TRBV24-1
j_gene: TRBJ1-1
d_gene: .
CDR3aa: CATPVAGTEAFF
CDR3nt: TGTGCCACCCCCGTAGCGGGCACTGAAGCTTTCTTT

abundance: .
v_gene: TRBV23-1
j_gene: TRBJ2-7
d_gene: .
CDR3aa: CAGTGQHYEQYF
CDR3nt: TGCGCTGGGACGGGACAACACTACGAGCAGTACTTC

abundance: .
v_gene: TRBV6-5
j_gene: TRBJ1-2
d_gene: .
CDR3aa: CASSYGRANYGYTF
CDR3nt: TGTGCCAGCAGTTACGGGCGAGCTAACTATGGCTACACCTTC

abundance: .
v_gene: TRBV3-1/TRBV3-2
j_gene: TRBJ2-7
d_gene: .
CDR3aa: CASSFESGPDEQYF
CDR3nt: TGTGCCAGCAGCTTCGAAAGTGGGCCTGACGAGCAGTACTTC

abundance: .
v_gene: TRBV11-2
j_gene: TRBJ1-6
d_gene: .
CDR3aa: CASSQRDDGLSSPLHF
CDR3nt: TGTGCCAGCAGCCAGAGGGACGACGGGCTCTCTTCACCCCTCCACTTT

abundance: .
v_gene: TRBV19
j_gene: TRBJ1-1
d_gene: .
CDR3aa: CASSISGLAKNTEAFF
CDR3nt: TGTGCCAGTAGTATATCGGGCCTAGCAAAGAACACTGAAGCTTTCTTT

abundance: .
v_gene: TRBV18
j_gene: TRBJ2-2
d_gene: .
CDR3aa: CASSPSGTTGELFF
CDR3nt: TGTGCCAGCTCACCGTCGGGTACCACCGGGGAGCTGTTTTTT

abundance: .
v_gene: TRBV4-3
j_gene: TRBJ1-6
d_gene: .
CDR3aa: CASSQGLIGSSYNSPLHF
CDR3nt: TGCGCCAGCAGCCAAGGTTTGATAGGGAGCTCCTATAATTCACCCCTCCACTTT

abundance: .
v_gene: TRBV18
j_gene: TRBJ2-7
d_gene: .
CDR3aa: CASSPGTQIFYEQYF
CDR3nt: TGTGCCAGCTCACCGGGGACTCAAATATTCTACGAGCAGTACTTC

abundance: .
v_gene: TRBV7-8
j_gene: TRBJ2-7
d_gene: TRBD2
CDR3aa: CASSQREGNSYEQYF
CDR3nt: TGTGCCAGCAGCCAGCGGGAGGGGAACTCCTACGAGCAGTACTTC

abundance: once
v_gene: TRBV14
j_gene: TRBJ1-5
d_gene: .
CDR3aa: CASSRGVFSNQPQHF
CDR3nt: TGTGCCAGCAGCCGAGGGGTGTTTAGCAATCAGCCCCAGCATTTT

abundance: .
v_gene: TRBV5-1
j_gene: TRBJ2-4
d_gene: TRBD1
CDR3aa: CASSPGQGLAKNIQYF
CDR3nt: TGCGCCAGCAGCCCGGGACAGGGGCTAGCCAAAAACATTCAGTACTTC

abundance: .
v_gene: TRBV18
j_gene: TRBJ2-1
d_gene: TRBD2
CDR3aa: CASSPTSGYNEQFF
CDR3nt: TGTGCCAGCTCACCGACTAGCGGATACAATGAGCAGTTCTTC

abundance: .
v_gene: TRBV11-2
j_gene: TRBJ2-1
d_gene: TRBD2
CDR3aa: CASSPPPGLAGYNEQFF
CDR3nt: TGTGCCAGCAGCCCCCCCCCGGGACTAGCGGGATACAATGAGCAGTTCTTC

abundance: .
v_gene: TRBV7-2
j_gene: TRBJ1-1
d_gene: .
CDR3aa: CASSRRTVNTEAFF
CDR3nt: TGTGCCAGCAGCCGGCGGACAGTGAACACTGAAGCTTTCTTT

abundance: .
v_gene: TRBV27
j_gene: TRBJ2-2
d_gene: .
CDR3aa: CASSGGRGTGELFF
CDR3nt: TGTGCCAGCAGTGGGGGCCGGGGCACCGGGGAGCTGTTTTTT

abundance: .
v_gene: TRBV29-1
j_gene: TRBJ2-7
d_gene: .
CDR3aa: CSVVVTGPYEQYF
CDR3nt: TGCAGCGTTGTAGTGACAGGTCCCTACGAGCAGTACTTC

abundance: .
v_gene: TRBV7-3
j_gene: TRBJ1-2
d_gene: .
CDR3aa: CASSPNYGNGYTF
CDR3nt: TGTGCCAGCAGCCCTAATTACGGGAATGGCTACACCTTC

abundance: .
v_gene: TRBV27
j_gene: TRBJ2-1
d_gene: .
CDR3aa: CASSWGRNNEQFF
CDR3nt: TGTGCCAGCAGTTGGGGGAGGAACAATGAGCAGTTCTTC

abundance: once
v_gene: TRBV5-1
j_gene: TRBJ1-2
d_gene: .
CDR3aa: CASSDRINYGYTF
CDR3nt: TGCGCCAGCTCCGACAGGATTAACTATGGCTACACCTTC

abundance: .
v_gene: TRBV6-6
j_gene: TRBJ1-6
d_gene: .
CDR3aa: CASSWGTNNSPLHF
CDR3nt: TGTGCCAGTTCCTGGGGGACAAATAATTCACCCCTCCACTTT

abundance: .
v_gene: TRBV5-1
j_gene: TRBJ2-3
d_gene: .
CDR3aa: CASSASTSKNTDTQYF
CDR3nt: TGCGCCAGCAGCGCTTCAACTAGTAAAAACACAGATACGCAGTATTTT

abundance: .
v_gene: TRBV12-3/TRBV12-4
j_gene: TRBJ1-3
d_gene: TRBD1
CDR3aa: CATDRVGNTIYF
CDR3nt: TGTGCCACGGACAGGGTTGGAAACACCATATATTTT